The 4 T cell receptor beta chains listed next were all sequenced from one sample in a study of CD8 T cells in ankylosing spondylitis. Via MiXCR, TCRdb re-called the 5' RACE reads, giving one row per CDR3 protein. Here the sample spans around 250,000 distinct CDR3 sequences, roughly 10% being singletons. The sample taken for sequencing was blood, either unsorted or a sorted T cell fraction (not recorded which). These receptors came from a male donor with ankylosing spondylitis or in good health (not recorded which).

A few counts support this clonotype. J is TRBJ2-5 and V is TRBV12-3 or TRBV12-4; D is uncertain. The ends were cut back, 0 bases at V and 5 bases at J, with 10 bases in the middle. The CDR3 has 14 amino acids. For the CDR3, the DNA is TGTGCCAGCAGTTTAGCGCTAGGGTCCGAGACCCAGTACTTC. This encodes CASSLALGSETQYF.

This clonotype appeared many times. The chain combines TRBV20-1 with TRBJ2-2, with 7 bases lining up with TRBD1. With V trimmed by 2 bases and J by 4 bases, 4 bases remained unmatched. Germline values: CDR1 DFQATT, CDR2 SNEGSKA (reference sequence). This CDR3 spans 14 amino acids. The CDR3 nucleotides are TGCAGTGCTAGAAAGGGGGCGGGCACCGGGGAGCTGTTTTTT. Its protein product is CSARKGAGTGELFF.

The rearrangement uses TRBV14 and TRBJ2-5; 7 nucleotides match TRBD1. Germline V gives CDR1 SGHDN, CDR2 FVKESK. Losses at the gene ends were 4 bases for V and 1 base for J; bases not matched to a gene: 6. The CDR3 contains 15 residues. The CDR3 here is CASSPRQGPQETQYF. The CDR3 DNA reads as TGTGCCAGCAGCCCCCGACAGGGTCCCCAAGAGACCCAGTACTTC.

This clonotype has ten or more counts. V gene TRBV5-1 combines with J gene TRBJ1-1; D gene ambiguous. Germline CDR1 reads SGHRS; CDR2 reads YFSETQ. Between the trimmed V and J ends, which lost 4 bases and 0 bases, there was a span of 7 bases. CDR3 length equals 13 residues. DNA of the CDR3: TGCGCCAGCAGCAGGGCGGTGAACACTGAAGCTTTCTTT. Amino acids: CASSRAVNTEAFF.